These 4 T cell receptor beta chains were all obtained from the same sample, sequenced in a study of T cells after posttransplantation cyclophosphamide (dated by TCRdb to about 2016). The library was made by the immunoSEQ multiplex PCR assay. TCRdb carries this immuneACCESS record with in-frame sequences only. Its versions omit some clonotypes, under half of them owing to an unresolved V gene in the studies checked, with the rest unexplained. This sample has approximately 50,000 clones in its table, and roughly 94% of those were observed once. The top ten constitute 2.9% of the sample. The material sequenced was PBMCs. All receptors derive from a woman younger than 45 in good health and a related stem cell transplant donor.

The chain recombines TRBV11-2 with TRBJ2-1; 8 positions match TRBD1. This CDR3 has 12 residues. V shed 8 bases and J 6 bases; nucleotides not matched to a gene: 3. Germline V lookup: CDR1 SGHAT, CDR2 FQNNGV. CDR3 bases: TGTGCCAGCGATGGGACAGGCAATGAGCAGTTCTTC. It translates to CASDGTGNEQFF.

This chain connects TRBV18 to TRBJ2-3; no clear D gene. The CDR3 is 14 residues long. The V gene's germline CDR1 is KGHSH and CDR2 LQKENI. Trimming stripped 1 base from V and 1 base from J, with 6 bases between. The CDR3 sequence: CASSPQQGTDTQYF. CDR3 DNA: TGTGCCAGCTCACCACAACAAGGCACAGATACGCAGTATTTT.

This chain connects TRBV4-2 to TRBJ2-2, with 7 nucleotides matching TRBD2. Germline CDR1 and CDR2: LGHNA and YNFKEQ. The CDR3 consists of 17 residues. V was clipped by 5 bases and J by 1 base; unmatched bases: 10. The CDR3 loop reads CASSGGGWTVNTGELFF. The DNA for the CDR3 is TGTGCCAGCAGCGGGGGGGGGTGGACGGTGAACACCGGGGAGCTGTTTTTT.

J is TRBJ1-2 and V is TRBV15, with unresolved D. Trimming took off 8 bases at V and 0 bases at J, with 13 bases between the two ends. The CDR3 is 14 amino acids. Germline V lookup: CDR1 LNHNV, CDR2 YYDKDF (reference sequence). CDR3 DNA sequence: TGTGCCACCTCCTTTACAGAACCTAACTATGGCTACACCTTC. It encodes CATSFTEPNYGYTF.